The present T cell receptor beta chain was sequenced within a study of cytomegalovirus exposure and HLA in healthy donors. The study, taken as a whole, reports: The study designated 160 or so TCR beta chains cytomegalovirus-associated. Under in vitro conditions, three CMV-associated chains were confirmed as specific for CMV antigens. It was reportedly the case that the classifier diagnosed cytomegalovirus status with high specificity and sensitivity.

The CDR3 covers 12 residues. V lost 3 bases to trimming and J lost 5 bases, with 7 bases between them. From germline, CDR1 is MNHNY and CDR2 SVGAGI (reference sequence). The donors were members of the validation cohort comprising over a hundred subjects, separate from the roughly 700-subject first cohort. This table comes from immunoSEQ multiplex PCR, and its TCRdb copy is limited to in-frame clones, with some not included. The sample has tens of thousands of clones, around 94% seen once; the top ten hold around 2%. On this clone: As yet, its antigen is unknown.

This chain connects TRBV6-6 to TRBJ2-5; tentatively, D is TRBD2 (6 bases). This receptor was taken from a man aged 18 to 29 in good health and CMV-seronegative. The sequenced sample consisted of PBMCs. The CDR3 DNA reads TGTGCCAGCAGTTATGGAGGGGAGACCCAGTACTTC. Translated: CASSYGGETQYF.